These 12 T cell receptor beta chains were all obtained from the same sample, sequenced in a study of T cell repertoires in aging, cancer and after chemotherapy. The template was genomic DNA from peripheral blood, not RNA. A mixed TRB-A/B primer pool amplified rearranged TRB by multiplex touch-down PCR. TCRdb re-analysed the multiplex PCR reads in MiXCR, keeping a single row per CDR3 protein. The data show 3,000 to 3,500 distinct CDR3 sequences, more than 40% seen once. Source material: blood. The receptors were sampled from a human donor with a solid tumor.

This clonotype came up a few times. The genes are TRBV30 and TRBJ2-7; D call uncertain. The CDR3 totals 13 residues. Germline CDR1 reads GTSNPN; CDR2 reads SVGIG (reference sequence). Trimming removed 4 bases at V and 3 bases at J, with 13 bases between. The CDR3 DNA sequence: TGTGCCTGGACGGACCGCCACCGCTACGAGCAGTACTTC. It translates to CAWTDRHRYEQYF.

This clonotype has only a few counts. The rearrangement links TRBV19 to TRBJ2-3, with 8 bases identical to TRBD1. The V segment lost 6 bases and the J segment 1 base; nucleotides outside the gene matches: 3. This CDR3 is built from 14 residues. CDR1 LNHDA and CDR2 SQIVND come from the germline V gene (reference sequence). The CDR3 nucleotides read TGTGCCAGTAGCCGGGACAGGCGCACAGATACGCAGTATTTT. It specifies CASSRDRRTDTQYF.

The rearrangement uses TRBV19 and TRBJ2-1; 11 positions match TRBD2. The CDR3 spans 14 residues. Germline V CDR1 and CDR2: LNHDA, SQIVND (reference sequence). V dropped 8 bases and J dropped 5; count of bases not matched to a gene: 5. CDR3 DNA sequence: TGTGCCAGTTGCGGACTAGCGGGCAACAATGAGCAGTTCTTC. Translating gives CASCGLAGNNEQFF.

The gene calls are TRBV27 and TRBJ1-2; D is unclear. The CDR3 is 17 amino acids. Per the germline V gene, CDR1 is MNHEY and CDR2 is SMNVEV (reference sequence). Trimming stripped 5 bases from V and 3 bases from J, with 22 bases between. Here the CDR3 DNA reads TGTGCCAGCAGTACCCGCCAAAGGGCCTTGGCGGACTATGGCTACACCTTC. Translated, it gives CASSTRQRALADYGYTF.

The CDR3 is CASSPRSEGAADTQYF. CDR3 bases: TGTGCCAGCAGTCCTAGGTCGGAGGGGGCCGCAGATACGCAGTATTTT. V is TRBV6-1 and J is TRBJ2-3; perhaps TRBD1 as D (7 bases). The V end was cut by 5 bases, the J end by 4 bases, with 19 bases between. Germline values: CDR1 MNHNS, CDR2 SASEGT. This CDR3 has 16 residues.

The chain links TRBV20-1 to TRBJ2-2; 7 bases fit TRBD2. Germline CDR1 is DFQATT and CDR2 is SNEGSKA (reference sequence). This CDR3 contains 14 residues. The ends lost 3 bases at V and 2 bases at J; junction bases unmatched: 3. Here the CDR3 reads CSASASGNTGELFF. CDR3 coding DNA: TGCAGTGCTAGTGCTAGCGGAAACACCGGGGAGCTGTTTTTT.

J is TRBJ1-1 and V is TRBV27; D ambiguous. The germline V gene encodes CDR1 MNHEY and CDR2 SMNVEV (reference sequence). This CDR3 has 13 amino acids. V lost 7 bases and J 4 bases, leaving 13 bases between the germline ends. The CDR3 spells CASTRGGSTEAFF. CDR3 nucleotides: TGTGCCAGCACCCGCGGTGGGTCCACTGAAGCTTTCTTT.

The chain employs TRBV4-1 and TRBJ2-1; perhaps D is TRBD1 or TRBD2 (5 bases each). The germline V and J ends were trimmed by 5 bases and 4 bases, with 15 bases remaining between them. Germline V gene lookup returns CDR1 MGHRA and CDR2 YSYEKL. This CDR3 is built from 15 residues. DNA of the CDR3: TGCGCCAGCAGCGCCCGGGACGCGGAGTACAATGAGCAGTTCTTC. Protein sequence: CASSARDAEYNEQFF.

CDR3 in amino acids: CASSLTGVFHEQFF. DNA for the CDR3: TGTGCCAGCAGCTTAACGGGAGTCTTCCATGAGCAGTTCTTC. V gene TRBV7-6 combines with J gene TRBJ2-1, with D perhaps matching TRBD2 (6 bases). The V and J ends lost 2 bases and 8 bases respectively, with 13 bases between them. Germline V gene sequence: CDR1 SGHVS, CDR2 FNYEAQ. The CDR3 is made up of 14 amino acids. Supplemented by reference TRBV7-6 and TRBJ2-1, the full variable domain reads GAGVSQSPRYKVTKRGQDVALRCDPISGHVSLYWYRQALGQGPEFLTYFNYEAQQDKSGLPNDRFSAERPEGSISTLTIQRTEQRDSAMYRCASSLTGVFHEQFFGPGTRLTVL.

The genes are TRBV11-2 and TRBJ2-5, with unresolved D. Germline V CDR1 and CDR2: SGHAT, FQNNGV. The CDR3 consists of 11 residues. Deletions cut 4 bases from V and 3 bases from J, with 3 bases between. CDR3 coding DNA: TGTGCCAGCAGCTCGGAAGAGACCCAGTACTTC. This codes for CASSSEETQYF.

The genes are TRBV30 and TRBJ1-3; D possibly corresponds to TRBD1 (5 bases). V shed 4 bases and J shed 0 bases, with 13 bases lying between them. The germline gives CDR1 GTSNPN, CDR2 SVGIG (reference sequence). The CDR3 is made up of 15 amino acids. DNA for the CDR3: TGTGCCTGGACTCCTGGGACCTTCTCTGGAAACACCATATATTTT. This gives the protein CAWTPGTFSGNTIYF. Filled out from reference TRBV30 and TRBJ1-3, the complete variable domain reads SQTIHQWPATLVQPVGSPLSLECTVEGTSNPNLYWYRQAAGRGLQLLFYSVGIGQISSEVPQNLSASRPQDRQFILSSKKLLLSDSGFYLCAWTPGTFSGNTIYFGEGSWLTVV.

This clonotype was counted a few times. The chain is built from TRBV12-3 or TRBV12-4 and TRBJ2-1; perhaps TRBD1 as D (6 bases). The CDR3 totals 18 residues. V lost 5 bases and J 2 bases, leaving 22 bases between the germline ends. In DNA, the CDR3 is TGTGCCAGCAGTCCGAGGGACAAACGGAGGTGGGCCTACAATGAGCAGTTCTTC. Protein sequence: CASSPRDKRRWAYNEQFF.